Sequencing of this T cell receptor (beta chain) was carried out in a study of T cells in Graves' hyperthyroidism and ophthalmopathy. Study-level points and caveats: Appearing also in blood were most of the thyroid clonotypes expanded above 0.001.

Germline lookup yields CDR1 MNHEY and CDR2 SVGEGT. This CDR3 is built from 17 residues. The V end lost 5 bases, the J end lost 3 bases, and 22 bases lay between the germline ends. There are many counts of this clonotype. Its antigen is still unknown. RNA transcripts provided the source from which TCR beta CDR3 regions were amplified. Using the HTBI primer set, a first-round RT-PCR was run on the TCR CDR3. TCRdb re-called the multiplex PCR reads with MiXCR, one entry per CDR3 protein. The sample lists around 340,000 distinct CDR3 sequences, 17% seen once, with around a third in the top ten. Criteria for exclusion of patients were uncontrolled infection, other autoimmune disease, pregnancy or lactation. Thyroid ultrasound, orbital computed tomography, clinical symptoms, and serum thyroxine and TRAb underpinned diagnoses.

Source material: blood. The clonotype originates from a woman in her 30s with Graves' hyperthyroidism that later progressed to Graves' ophthalmopathy. This chain uses TRBV6-2 or TRBV6-3 with TRBJ2-5, with D perhaps matching TRBD2 (6 bases). The CDR3 sequence is CASSTTLTGEPKETQYF. The DNA for the CDR3 is TGTGCCAGCAGTACCACCCTAACGGGGGAGCCGAAAGAGACCCAGTACTTC.